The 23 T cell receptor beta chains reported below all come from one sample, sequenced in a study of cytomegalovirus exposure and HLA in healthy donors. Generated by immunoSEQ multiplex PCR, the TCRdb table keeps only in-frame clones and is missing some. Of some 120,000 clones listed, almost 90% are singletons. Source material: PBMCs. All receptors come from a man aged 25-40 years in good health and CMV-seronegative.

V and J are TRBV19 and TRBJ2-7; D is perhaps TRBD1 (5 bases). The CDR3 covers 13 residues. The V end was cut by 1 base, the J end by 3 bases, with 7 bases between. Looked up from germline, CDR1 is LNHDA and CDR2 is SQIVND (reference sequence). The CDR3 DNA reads TGTGCCAGTAGTATAGGACAGTTCTACGAGCAGTACTTC. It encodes CASSIGQFYEQYF.

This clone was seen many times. DNA of the CDR3: TGCGCCAGCAGCCTCCCGGGACTAAACGAGCAGTACTTC. This translates into CASSLPGLNEQYF. The genes are TRBV5-1 and TRBJ2-7; 7 nucleotides match TRBD2. V lost 4 bases to trimming and J lost 5 bases; unmatched junction nucleotides: 6. The CDR3 runs to 13 residues. Germline V gene lookup returns CDR1 SGHRS and CDR2 YFSETQ.

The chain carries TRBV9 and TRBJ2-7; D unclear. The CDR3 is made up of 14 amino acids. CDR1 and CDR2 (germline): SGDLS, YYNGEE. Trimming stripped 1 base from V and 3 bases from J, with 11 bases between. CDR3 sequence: CASSVTVGGYEQYF. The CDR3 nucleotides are TGTGCCAGCAGCGTAACGGTCGGTGGCTACGAGCAGTACTTC.

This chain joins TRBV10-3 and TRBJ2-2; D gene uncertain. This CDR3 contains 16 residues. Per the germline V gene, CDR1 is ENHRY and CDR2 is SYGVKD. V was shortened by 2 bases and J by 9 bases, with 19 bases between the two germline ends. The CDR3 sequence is CAISEMLPAVSRELFF. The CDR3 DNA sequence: TGTGCCATCAGTGAGATGCTCCCCGCTGTGAGCCGGGAGCTGTTTTTT.

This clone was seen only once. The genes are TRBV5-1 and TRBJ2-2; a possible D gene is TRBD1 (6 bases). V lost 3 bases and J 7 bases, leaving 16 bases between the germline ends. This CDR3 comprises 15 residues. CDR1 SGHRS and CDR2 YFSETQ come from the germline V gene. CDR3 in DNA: TGCGCCAGCAGCTGGGACACGGCAGGAGGCGGGGAGCTGTTTTTT. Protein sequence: CASSWDTAGGGELFF.

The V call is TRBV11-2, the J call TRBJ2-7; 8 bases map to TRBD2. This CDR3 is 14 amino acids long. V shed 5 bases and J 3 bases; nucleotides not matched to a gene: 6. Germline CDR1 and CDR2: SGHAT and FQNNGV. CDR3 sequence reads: CASSLSGNSYEQYF. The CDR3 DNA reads TGTGCCAGCAGCCTTAGCGGGAATAGCTACGAGCAGTACTTC.

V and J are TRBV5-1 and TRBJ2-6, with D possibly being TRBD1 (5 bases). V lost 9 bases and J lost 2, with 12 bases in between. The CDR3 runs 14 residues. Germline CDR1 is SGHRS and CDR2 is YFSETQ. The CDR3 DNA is TGCGCCACTGGGTGGGGCGCTGGGGCCAACGTCCTGACTTTC. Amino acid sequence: CATGWGAGANVLTF.

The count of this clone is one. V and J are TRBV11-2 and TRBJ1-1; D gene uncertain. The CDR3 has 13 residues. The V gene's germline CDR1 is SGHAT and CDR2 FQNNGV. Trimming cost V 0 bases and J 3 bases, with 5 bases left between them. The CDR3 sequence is CASSLETHTEAFF. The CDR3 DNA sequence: TGTGCCAGCAGCTTAGAAACTCACACTGAAGCTTTCTTT. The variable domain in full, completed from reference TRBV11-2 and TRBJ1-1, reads EAGVAQSPRYKIIEKRQSVAFWCNPISGHATLYWYQQILGQGPKLLIQFQNNGVVDDSQLPKDRFSAERLKGVDSTLKIQPAKLEDSAVYLCASSLETHTEAFFGQGTRLTVV.

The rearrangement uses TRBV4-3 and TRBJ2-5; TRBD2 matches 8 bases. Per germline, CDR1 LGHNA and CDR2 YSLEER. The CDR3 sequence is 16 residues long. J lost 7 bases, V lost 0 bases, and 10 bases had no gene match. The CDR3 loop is CASSQDGGGPLGTQYF. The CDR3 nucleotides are TGCGCCAGCAGCCAAGATGGCGGGGGGCCATTGGGGACCCAGTACTTC.

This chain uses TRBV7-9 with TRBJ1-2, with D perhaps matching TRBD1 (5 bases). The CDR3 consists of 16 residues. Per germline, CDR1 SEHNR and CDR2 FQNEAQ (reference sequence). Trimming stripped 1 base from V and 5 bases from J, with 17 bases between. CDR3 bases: TGTGCCAGCAGCTTAGAAGGCACAGGCCCTCTTTATGGCTACACCTTC. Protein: CASSLEGTGPLYGYTF.

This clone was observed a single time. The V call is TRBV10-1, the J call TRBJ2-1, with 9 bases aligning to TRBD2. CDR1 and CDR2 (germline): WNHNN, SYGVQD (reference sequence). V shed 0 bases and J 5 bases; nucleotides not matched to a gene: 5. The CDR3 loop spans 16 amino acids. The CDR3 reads CASSESPSGINNEQFF. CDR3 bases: TGCGCCAGCAGTGAGTCTCCTAGCGGGATAAACAATGAGCAGTTCTTC.

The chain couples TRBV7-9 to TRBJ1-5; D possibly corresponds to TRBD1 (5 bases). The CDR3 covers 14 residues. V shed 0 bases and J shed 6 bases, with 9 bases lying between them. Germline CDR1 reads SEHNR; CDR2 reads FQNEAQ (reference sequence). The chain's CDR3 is CASSLAGGVQPQHF. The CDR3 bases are TGTGCCAGCAGCTTAGCGGGGGGGGTTCAGCCCCAGCATTTT.

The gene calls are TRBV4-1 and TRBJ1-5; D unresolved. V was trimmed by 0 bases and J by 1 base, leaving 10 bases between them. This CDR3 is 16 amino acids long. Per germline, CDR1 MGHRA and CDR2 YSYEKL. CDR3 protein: CASSQDLAQSNQPQHF. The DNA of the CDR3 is TGCGCCAGCAGCCAAGATCTGGCACAGAGCAATCAGCCCCAGCATTTT.

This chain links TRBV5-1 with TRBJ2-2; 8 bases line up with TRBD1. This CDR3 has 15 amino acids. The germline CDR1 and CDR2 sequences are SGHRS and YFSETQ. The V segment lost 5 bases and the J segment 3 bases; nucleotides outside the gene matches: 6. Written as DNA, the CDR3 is TGCGCCAGCAGTCCCGGGACAGGATACACCGGGGAGCTGTTTTTT. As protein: CASSPGTGYTGELFF.

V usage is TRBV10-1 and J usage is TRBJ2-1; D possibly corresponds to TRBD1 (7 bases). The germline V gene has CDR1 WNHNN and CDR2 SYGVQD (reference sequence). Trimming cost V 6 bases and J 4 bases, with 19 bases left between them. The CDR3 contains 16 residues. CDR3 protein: CASRMPGRGAYNEQFF. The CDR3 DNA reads TGCGCCAGCAGGATGCCCGGCAGGGGGGCTTACAATGAGCAGTTCTTC.

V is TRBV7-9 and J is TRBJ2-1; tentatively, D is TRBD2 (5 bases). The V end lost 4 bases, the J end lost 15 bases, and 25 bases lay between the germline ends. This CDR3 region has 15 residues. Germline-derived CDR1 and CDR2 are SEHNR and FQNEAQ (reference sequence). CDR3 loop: CASSSDLADPRRRFF. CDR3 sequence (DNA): TGTGCCAGCAGCTCCGATCTGGCAGACCCCCGGAGGAGGTTCTTC. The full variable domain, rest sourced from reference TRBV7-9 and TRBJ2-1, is DTGVSQNPRHKITKRGQNVTFRCDPISEHNRLYWYRQTLGQGPEFLTYFQNEAQLEKSRLLSDRFSAERPKGSFSTLEIQRTEQGDSAMYLCASSSDLADPRRRFFGPGTRLTVL.

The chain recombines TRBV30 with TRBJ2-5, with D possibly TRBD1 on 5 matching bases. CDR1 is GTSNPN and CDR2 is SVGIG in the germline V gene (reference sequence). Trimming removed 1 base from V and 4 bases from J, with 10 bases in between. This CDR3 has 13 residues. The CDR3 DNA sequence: TGTGCCTGGAGTGCAGGGATGAGAGAGACCCAGTACTTC. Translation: CAWSAGMRETQYF.

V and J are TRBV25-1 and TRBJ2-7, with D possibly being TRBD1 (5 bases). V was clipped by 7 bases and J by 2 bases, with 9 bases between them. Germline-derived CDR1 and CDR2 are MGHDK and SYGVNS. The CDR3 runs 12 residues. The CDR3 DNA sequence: TGTGCCAGCAACGGCAGGGCCTACGAGCAGTACTTC. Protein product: CASNGRAYEQYF.

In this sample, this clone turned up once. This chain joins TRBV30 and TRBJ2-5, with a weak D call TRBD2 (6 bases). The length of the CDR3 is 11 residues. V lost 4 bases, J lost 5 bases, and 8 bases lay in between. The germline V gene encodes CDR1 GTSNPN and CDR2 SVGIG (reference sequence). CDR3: CAWIGGETQYF. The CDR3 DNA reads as TGTGCCTGGATTGGGGGGGAGACCCAGTACTTC.

CDR3 protein: CASSPLRGRITEAFF. The CDR3, as DNA: TGTGCCAGCAGTCCACTCAGGGGACGGATCACTGAAGCTTTCTTT. The V gene is TRBV6-5, the J gene TRBJ1-1, with D maybe TRBD1 (6 bases). V gave up 5 bases and J gave up 4 bases, with 17 bases separating them. In germline, CDR1 is MNHEY, CDR2 SVGAGI. This CDR3 has 15 residues.

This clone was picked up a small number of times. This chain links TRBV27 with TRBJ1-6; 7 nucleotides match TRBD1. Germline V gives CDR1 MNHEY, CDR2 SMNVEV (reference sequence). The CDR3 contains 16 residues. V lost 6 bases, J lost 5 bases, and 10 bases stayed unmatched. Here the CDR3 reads CASSRPGTEHNSPLHF. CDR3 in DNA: TGTGCCAGCAGCCGCCCCGGGACAGAGCATAATTCACCCCTCCACTTT.

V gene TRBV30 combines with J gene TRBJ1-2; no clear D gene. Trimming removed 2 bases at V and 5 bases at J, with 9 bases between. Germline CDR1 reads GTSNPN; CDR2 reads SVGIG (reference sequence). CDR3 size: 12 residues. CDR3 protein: CAWSTSLYGYTF. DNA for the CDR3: TGTGCCTGGAGTACCAGTCTGTATGGCTACACCTTC.

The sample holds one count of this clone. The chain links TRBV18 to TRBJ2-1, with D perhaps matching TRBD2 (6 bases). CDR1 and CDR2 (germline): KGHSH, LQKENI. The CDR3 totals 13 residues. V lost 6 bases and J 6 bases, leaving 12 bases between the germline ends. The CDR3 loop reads CASSYGSGNEQFF. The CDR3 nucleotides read TGTGCCAGCTCTTACGGGAGTGGCAATGAGCAGTTCTTC.